Each of the 24 T cell receptor beta chains below was sequenced from the same sample in a study of T cell responses to AZD1222 COVID-19 vaccine listed by TCRdb under 2021. Library generation was performed with the immunoSEQ multiplex PCR assay. Sourced from immuneACCESS, this table was stored by TCRdb with only in-frame sequences that have V and J called. A share of the clones is absent; for the studies checked, an unresolved V gene accounts for under half, and the remainder has no known explanation. This sample lists around 130,000 clones; around 84% were detected once. The top ten hold approximately 12% of the sample. The time point label, as the study defines it: baseline before first vaccination. Source: peripheral blood, taken on day 0 of AZD1222 vaccination. The receptors derive from an adult in good health.

The chain recombines TRBV7-9 with TRBJ2-5, with 8 bases matching TRBD1. CDR1 and CDR2 (germline): SEHNR, FQNEAQ (reference sequence). With V trimmed by 5 bases and J by 3 bases, 5 bases remained unmatched. The CDR3 consists of 14 residues. CDR3 region: CASSISDREETQYF. The CDR3 nucleotides read TGTGCCAGCAGCATATCGGACAGGGAAGAGACCCAGTACTTC.

The chain is built from TRBV9 and TRBJ2-1; 8 bases agree with TRBD1. After removal of 4 bases from V and 4 bases from J, the junction contained 10 bases not matched to a gene. In germline, CDR1 is SGDLS, CDR2 YYNGEE. The CDR3 spans 16 residues. In DNA, the CDR3 is TGTGCCAGCAGCCCAGAGGTAGGACAGGGATACAATGAGCAGTTCTTC. Translation gives CASSPEVGQGYNEQFF.

The CDR3 protein is CAWSRQGDGNQPQHF. The CDR3 DNA sequence: TGTGCCTGGAGTAGACAGGGGGATGGCAATCAGCCCCAGCATTTT. The chain uses TRBV30 and TRBJ1-5, with TRBD1 identical over 9 bases. Trimming took 2 bases from V and 2 from J; bases not matched to a gene: 4. The CDR3 extends over 15 amino acids. In germline, CDR1 is GTSNPN, CDR2 SVGIG (reference sequence).

This clone has just one count. This chain joins TRBV5-1 and TRBJ2-5; 7 bases fit TRBD1. This CDR3 is 15 amino acids long. With 3 bases clipped from V and 2 bases from J, the junction kept 7 bases outside the gene matches. Germline V gene sequence: CDR1 SGHRS, CDR2 YFSETQ. The DNA for the CDR3 is TGCGCCAGCAGCTGGATCCGGGACAGACAAGAGACCCAGTACTTC. Amino acids: CASSWIRDRQETQYF.

The V call is TRBV3-1 (or the pseudogene TRBV3-2), the J call TRBJ1-4; TRBD1 matches at 11 bases. The germline CDR1 and CDR2 sequences are LGHDT and YNNKEL (reference sequence). The CDR3 totals 15 residues. J lost 7 bases, V lost 5 bases, and 6 bases had no gene match. As DNA, the CDR3 is TGTGCCAGCAGCGTGCCGGGACAGGGGGGTGAAAAACTGTTTTTT. Its protein product is CASSVPGQGGEKLFF.

V and J are TRBV7-8 and TRBJ2-7, with TRBD1 identical over 12 bases. Germline V lookup: CDR1 SGHVS, CDR2 FQNEAQ. The V segment lost 0 bases and the J segment 3 bases; nucleotides outside the gene matches: 6. The CDR3 runs to 17 residues. In nucleotides, the CDR3 is TGTGCCAGCAGCTTAGCCCCCTGGGACAGGGGGCTCTACGAGCAGTACTTC. This gives the protein CASSLAPWDRGLYEQYF.

The chain links TRBV2 to TRBJ1-2, with D possibly matching TRBD1 (5 bases). V was trimmed by 2 bases and J by 0 bases, leaving 10 bases between them. Germline values: CDR1 SNHLY, CDR2 FYNNEI. The CDR3 is 15 amino acids. DNA of the CDR3: TGTGCCAGCAGTGAAACAGGAGCCACTAACTATGGCTACACCTTC. It codes for CASSETGATNYGYTF.

This sequence joins TRBV4-3 and TRBJ1-4; D might be TRBD1 (5 bases). V was cut by 0 bases and J by 0 bases, with 8 bases left in between. The CDR3 is made up of 16 amino acids. Germline CDR1 LGHNA, CDR2 YSLEER. CDR3 in amino acids: CASSQDGGATNEKLFF. CDR3 coding DNA: TGCGCCAGCAGCCAAGACGGGGGGGCAACTAATGAAAAACTGTTTTTT.

The chain recombines TRBV5-4 with TRBJ2-7; perhaps TRBD2 as D (5 bases). Trimming removed 1 base at V and 0 bases at J, with 11 bases between. CDR3 length: 15 amino acids. Germline V lookup: CDR1 SGHNT, CDR2 YYREEE (reference sequence). CDR3: CASSLWAGSSYEQYF. DNA of the CDR3: TGTGCCAGCAGCTTGTGGGCTGGGAGCTCCTACGAGCAGTACTTC.

The chain has TRBV6-5 and TRBJ1-3; TRBD1 agrees at 8 bases. The CDR3 is 15 residues long. Germline V gene lookup returns CDR1 MNHEY and CDR2 SVGAGI. J gave up 10 bases and V 6 bases, and 14 bases lay outside the gene matches. CDR3 protein: CASSQGDRGGGTIYF. The CDR3 DNA is TGTGCCAGCAGCCAAGGCGACAGGGGTGGTGGGACCATATATTTT.

The V call is TRBV18, the J call TRBJ1-4; 10 bases align to TRBD1. The CDR3 consists of 21 residues. J lost 0 bases, V lost 3 bases, and 16 bases had no gene match. Per the germline V gene, CDR1 is KGHSH and CDR2 is LQKENI. The CDR3 loop is CASSPYNSGTGALATNEKLFF. The CDR3 DNA sequence: TGTGCCAGCTCACCTTATAATTCCGGGACAGGGGCCCTAGCAACTAATGAAAAACTGTTTTTT.

V usage is TRBV3-1 (or the pseudogene TRBV3-2) and J usage is TRBJ1-3; weak D call: TRBD1 (5 bases). V dropped 1 base and J dropped 2 bases, with 12 bases sitting between them. The CDR3 runs 16 residues. CDR1 and CDR2 (germline): LGHDT, YNNKEL (reference sequence). CDR3 bases: TGTGCCAGCAGCCAAGGGTGGCAGGGACCTGGAAACACCATATATTTT. This encodes CASSQGWQGPGNTIYF.

The chain combines TRBV7-2 with TRBJ1-1; D not resolved. This CDR3 is 14 amino acids long. Trimming shortened V by 2 bases and J by 0 bases, and 7 bases separated the two germline ends. In germline, CDR1 is SGHTA, CDR2 FQGNSA. CDR3 DNA: TGTGCCAGCAGCTTATTACGGATGAACACTGAAGCTTTCTTT. Translated: CASSLLRMNTEAFF. The variable domain in full, with the rest retrieved from reference TRBV7-2 and TRBJ1-1, is GAGVSQSPSNKVTEKGKDVELRCDPISGHTALYWYRQSLGQGLEFLIYFQGNSAPDKSGLPSDRFSAERTGGSVSTLTIQRTQQEDSAVYLCASSLLRMNTEAFFGQGTRLTVV.

V gene TRBV27 combines with J gene TRBJ1-5; D uncertain. V lost 4 bases, J lost 6 bases, and 13 bases lay in between. The CDR3 length is 14 residues. The germline CDR1 and CDR2 sequences are MNHEY and SMNVEV (reference sequence). The CDR3 here is CASSSGLGRQPQHF. In DNA, the CDR3 is TGTGCCAGCAGTTCCGGACTGGGCCGTCAGCCCCAGCATTTT.

V usage is TRBV5-1 and J usage is TRBJ1-1; 8 positions agree with TRBD1. CDR1 and CDR2 (germline): SGHRS, YFSETQ. There are 14 residues in the CDR3. The J segment lost 5 bases and the V segment lost 2 bases, leaving 5 bases of the junction unmatched. The CDR3 spells CASSFGQGRTEAFF. The CDR3 bases are TGCGCCAGCAGCTTTGGACAGGGACGGACTGAAGCTTTCTTT.

This clone has a single count. The chain couples TRBV7-2 to TRBJ2-3, with D unresolved. The CDR3 covers 14 residues. The V and J ends lost 4 bases and 2 bases respectively, with 10 bases between them. Germline values: CDR1 SGHTA, CDR2 FQGNSA. The CDR3 sequence is CASSWTTDTDTQYF. In DNA form, the CDR3 reads TGTGCCAGCAGCTGGACGACCGACACAGATACGCAGTATTTT.

The chain uses TRBV6-2 or TRBV6-3 and TRBJ2-7; D gene ambiguous. The V gene's germline CDR1 is MNHEY and CDR2 SVGEGT. The CDR3 is 12 residues long. The V and J ends lost 5 bases and 3 bases respectively, with 8 bases between them. In DNA form, the CDR3 reads TGTGCCAGCAGTCCCCACATCTACGAGCAGTACTTC. Translation: CASSPHIYEQYF.

The CDR3 protein is CASSSGRTSTEAFF. In DNA, the CDR3 is TGTGCCAGCAGCTCGGGACGGACTAGCACTGAAGCTTTCTTT. V gene TRBV7-3 combines with J gene TRBJ1-1; weak D call: TRBD1 (5 bases). Germline V lookup: CDR1 SGHTA, CDR2 FQGTGA. Trimming removed 4 bases from V and 4 bases from J, with 13 bases in between. CDR3 length equals 14 residues.

The chain carries TRBV12-3 or TRBV12-4 and TRBJ2-6; D is unresolved. CDR3 size: 12 residues. V lost 6 bases to trimming and J lost 9 bases, with 9 bases between them. This CDR3 reads CASREMVNVLTF. CDR3 DNA: TGTGCCAGCAGGGAAATGGTCAACGTCCTGACTTTC.

The V gene is TRBV4-1, the J gene TRBJ2-3, with TRBD2 matching over 7 bases. Per the germline V gene, CDR1 is MGHRA and CDR2 is YSYEKL. The CDR3 sequence is 17 residues long. Trimming removed 0 bases from V and 0 bases from J; junction bases left unmatched: 6. This chain's CDR3 is CASSQEQTSASTDTQYF. As DNA, the CDR3 is TGCGCCAGCAGCCAAGAACAAACTAGCGCGAGCACAGATACGCAGTATTTT.

This clone was seen more than once but under ten times. The gene calls are TRBV28 and TRBJ1-5; no definite D call. The length of the CDR3 is 16 residues. The germline gives CDR1 MDHEN, CDR2 SYDVKM. V dropped 6 bases and J dropped 1 base, with 16 bases sitting between them. The CDR3 DNA follows: TGTGCCAGCAGACAACGACCATCCGTAAGCAATCAGCCCCAGCATTTT. Translation gives CASRQRPSVSNQPQHF.

CDR3 amino acids: CASSLDPSMNTEAFF. Here the CDR3 DNA reads TGTGCCAGCAGCTTAGACCCTTCGATGAACACTGAAGCTTTCTTT. The rearrangement joins TRBV7-2 to TRBJ1-1, with D uncertain. From germline, CDR1 is SGHTA and CDR2 FQGNSA. V lost 1 base and J 0 bases, leaving 9 bases between the germline ends. This CDR3 contains 15 residues.

V gene TRBV6-5 combines with J gene TRBJ1-1; D not resolved. CDR3 length: 15 amino acids. Trimming took off 1 base at V and 0 bases at J, with 9 bases between the two ends. The germline V gene has CDR1 MNHEY and CDR2 SVGAGI. CDR3 nucleotides: TGTGCCAGCAGTTACTACGCGGGGATGAACACTGAAGCTTTCTTT. Translated: CASSYYAGMNTEAFF.

This sequence joins TRBV9 and TRBJ1-2, with D unresolved. The CDR3 spans 14 residues. Per the germline V gene, CDR1 is SGDLS and CDR2 is YYNGEE. V was cut by 4 bases and J by 3 bases, with 13 bases left in between. In nucleotides, the CDR3 is TGTGCCAGCAGCCCCGGGGAGGGTGACTATGGCTACACCTTC. Translating it yields CASSPGEGDYGYTF.